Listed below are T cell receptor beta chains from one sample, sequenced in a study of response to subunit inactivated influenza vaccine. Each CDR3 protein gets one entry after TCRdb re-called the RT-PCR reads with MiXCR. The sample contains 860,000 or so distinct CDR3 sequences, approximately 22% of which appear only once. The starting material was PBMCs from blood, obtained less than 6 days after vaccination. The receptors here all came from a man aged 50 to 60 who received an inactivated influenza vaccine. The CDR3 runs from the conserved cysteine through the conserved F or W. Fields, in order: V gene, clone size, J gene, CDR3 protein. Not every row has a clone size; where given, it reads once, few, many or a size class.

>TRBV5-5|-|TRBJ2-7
CASSSNPGRVSHEQYF
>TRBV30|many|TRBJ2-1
CAWSDQWAGPHYEQFF
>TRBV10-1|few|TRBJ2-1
CASSEWANRRNEQFF
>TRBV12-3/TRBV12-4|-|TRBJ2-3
CASSPQRGTSTDTQYF
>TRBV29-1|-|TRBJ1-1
CSVETWGQNTEAFF
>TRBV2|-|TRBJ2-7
CASSKGQNYYEQYF
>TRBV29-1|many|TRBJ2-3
CSVEVRGSSTDTQYF
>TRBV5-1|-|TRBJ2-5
CASTWRQGETQYF
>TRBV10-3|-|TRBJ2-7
CAISAGTGTSYEQYF
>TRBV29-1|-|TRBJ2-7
CSVETPDPGRTYEQYF
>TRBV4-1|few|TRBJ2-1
CASSQDWSSYNEQFF
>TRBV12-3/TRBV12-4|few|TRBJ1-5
CASSFGVHQPQHF
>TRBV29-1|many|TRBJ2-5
CSVVRTEETQYF
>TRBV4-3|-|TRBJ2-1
CASSQTSGIYNEQFF
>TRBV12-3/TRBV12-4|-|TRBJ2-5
CASSPFGRQNQETQYF
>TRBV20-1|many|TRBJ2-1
CSARTGLAGNNEQFF
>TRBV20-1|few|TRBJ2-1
CSAETSGSYNEQFF
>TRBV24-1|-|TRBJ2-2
CATSDFGTNTGELFF
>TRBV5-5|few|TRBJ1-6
CASSLKADNSPLHF
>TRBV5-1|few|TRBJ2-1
CASRPFSGTVNEQFF
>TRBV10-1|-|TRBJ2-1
CASSESFGGRGGNEQFF
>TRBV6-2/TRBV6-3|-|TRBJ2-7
CASSYNTQGYEQYF
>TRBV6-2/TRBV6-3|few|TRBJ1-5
CASSFGQERQPQHF
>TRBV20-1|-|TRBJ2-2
CSARLERSGSNTGELFF
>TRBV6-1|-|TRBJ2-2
CASSEAGVGELFF
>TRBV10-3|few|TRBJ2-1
CAITGAPPAEQFF
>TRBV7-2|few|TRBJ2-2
CASSTRAGGTGELFF
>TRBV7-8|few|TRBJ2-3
CASSFRTGWADTQYF
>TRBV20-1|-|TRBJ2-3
CSGASRGEDTQYF
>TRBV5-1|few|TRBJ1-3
CASSLGTLGNTIYF
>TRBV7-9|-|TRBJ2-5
CASSSRQGVETQYF
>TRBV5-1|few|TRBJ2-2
CASSSMGQGRTNTGELFF
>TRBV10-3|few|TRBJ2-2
CAIKSQSSGGNTGELFF
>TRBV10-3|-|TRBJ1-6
CAISNPGTGSPLHF
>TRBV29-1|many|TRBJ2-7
CSAAGLAGEEQYF
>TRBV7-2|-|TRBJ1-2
CASSFSGEANYGYTF
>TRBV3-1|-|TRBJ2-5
CASSQTSRETQYF
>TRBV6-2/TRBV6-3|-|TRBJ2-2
CASSYVGTGAGELFF
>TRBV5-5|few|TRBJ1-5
CASSLFRESSNQPQHF
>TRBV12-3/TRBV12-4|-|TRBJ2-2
CAIPGQGSGELFF
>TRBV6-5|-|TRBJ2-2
CASSYSTWEREANTGELFF
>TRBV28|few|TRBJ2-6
CASSLRGGLTGANVLTF
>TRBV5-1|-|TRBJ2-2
CASSLAGEGSGELFF
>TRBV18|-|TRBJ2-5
CASSPSLQETQYF
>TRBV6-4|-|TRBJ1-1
CASSVSINTEAFF